This section outlines one T cell receptor (beta chain) sequence together with its context. Its antigen is still unknown. The data were obtained in a study of cytomegalovirus exposure and HLA in healthy donors. There are 14 residues in the CDR3. The PCR employed 60 Vbeta primers together with 13 Jbeta primers. Libraries were prepared by immunoSEQ multiplex PCR; TCRdb keeps only in-frame clonotypes and omits some of them. The sample lists about 120,000 clones, 70% to 80% occurring once. Study-wide results and limits: The classifier, whose performance was assessed in both the original and validation cohorts, reportedly diagnosed cytomegalovirus status with high specificity and sensitivity. A later analysis found TCR association rates differed by HLA locus, highest for DRB1 and lowest for HLA-C. Analysis was performed later, and it showed HLA-associated TCR beta chains to be more clonally expanded than equally common others.

The clonotype was recovered from a man younger than 30 in good health and CMV-seronegative. This chain joins TRBV21-1 and TRBJ2-7; the D call TRBD1 from the table was never checked on the DNA. TRBV21-1 constitutes a pseudogene. Specimen: PBMCs. The CDR3 protein is CASSKDQATYEQYV. The CDR3 DNA reads TGCGCCAGCAGCAAAGATCAGGCTACCTACGAGCAGTACGTC.